This T cell receptor beta chain was sequenced for a study of human T cells and chemical hapten exposure (dated by TCRdb to the early 2020s). For the study in its entirety: For sensitization, 2% DPC in acetone was applied to a roughly 2 cm by roughly 2 cm area of upper inner arm skin. Throughout the roughly 23-week study period, patients were also given weekly therapeutic DPC doses on the scalp. Patch testing on the upper back used Finn chambers containing 0.01% DPC, with scoring done after 6 days according to International Contact Dermatitis Research Group standards. Most of the patients in the cohort were female, and the cohort covered alopecia areata with under or over 50% scalp involvement, alopecia totalis and alopecia universalis. Libraries were combined into a pool for sequencing, and differences in TCR yield between samples came mainly from small differences in library volumes within the pool. In alopecia patients, the study followed how the peripheral blood TCR repertoire changed in vivo over primary and secondary sensitization to diphenylcyclopropenone (DPC), a hapten. Blood samples were taken from patients before sensitization (week 0) and then at 2, 6 and about 24 weeks after DPC sensitization. Twenty-nine alopecia patients provided blood for TCR sequencing at one to four time points (pre-sensitization, 2, 6 and 24 weeks).

Receptor amplification or capture employed RACE. The sample was run on a NextSeq 500. Library preparation attached unique molecular identifiers to individual cDNA molecules for quantitative, reproducible TCR counting. Each blood RNA sample was used to sequence both TCR alpha and TCR beta chains. The study's processing was this. A median of around 100,000 TCRs per sample was observed, with a range of about 20,000 to 700,000. The Decombinator software suite was used to annotate V, J and CDR3 in the TCR reads. For PS versus PT1 abundance plots, all samples were subsampled to the same number of TCRs (28,000). Expanded TCRs were defined as absent before sensitization and observed at least eight times at the 2-week time point. In-frame beta chains were kept once TCRdb had trimmed the public reads at Q25 with fastp and called clones with MiXCR. Records with the same CDR3 protein are collapsed into one entry carrying the most frequent genes and DNA. The authors' filters were not applied to this entry. This sample comprises over 100,000 distinct CDR3 sequences, approximately 11% of them detected only once. The ten largest make up around 2.2% of the sample.

With respect to this clonotype: Its specific antigen is unknown. No much larger clone exists at a distance of one base, and base qualities are not known.

The time point label corresponds to: patch test 3, about 24 weeks after DPC sensitization. The treatment or condition label of this sample denotes: therapeutic diphenylcyclopropenone sensitization with weekly scalp DPC. At every patch-test visit, the blood draw took place before the patch test was put on. Patients were considered eligible if aged 18 to 70, diagnosed with alopecia and deemed suitable for DPC therapy, and patients were excluded if pregnant. Total RNA was isolated from unfractionated whole blood collected in Tempus Blood RNA tubes. The study at large found these results: Patch test score correlated positively with the number of PT1 expanded TCRs, reaching significance at thresholds 8, 16 and 32 but not at 4. DPC sensitization did not change how many TCRs were above 1 in 1000 frequency, and no evidence was found of alterations in global repertoire structure. Alopecia, a presumed autoimmune disease, was present in all patients, so the immune response of the patients might differ from that of healthy individuals. Repeated subsampling changed both the strength of the expansion versus patch-test correlation and the threshold at which the correlation became significant. Significantly more large CDR3 similarity clusters were formed by expanded TCRs than by pre-sensitization or healthy control sets, consistent with antigen-driven responses.

The CDR3 starts with the cysteine, ends with the phenylalanine, and has 18 residues. Of the read, only the CDR3 DNA is kept; its 54 bases are in frame from base 1. The germline V gene encodes CDR1 SGHVS and CDR2 FNYEAQ. The V and J ends are trimmed by 1 base and 5 bases, leaving 20 bases between them. Sequences were derived from whole blood, sampled in connection with sensitization to the hapten diphenylcyclopropenone (DPC). Here the chain combines TRBV7-6 and TRBJ2-2; the D segment might be TRBD1 or TRBD2, since each matches 5 bases. This receptor was identified in a woman between 45 and 65 years old with alopecia areata. Some clones in this sample may be carry-over from other donors' samples. The sequence in DNA is TGTGCCAGCAGCTTAGGTCCGGGGACCACCCTAGGAACCGGGGAGCTGTTTTTT. It codes for CASSLGPGTTLGTGELFF.